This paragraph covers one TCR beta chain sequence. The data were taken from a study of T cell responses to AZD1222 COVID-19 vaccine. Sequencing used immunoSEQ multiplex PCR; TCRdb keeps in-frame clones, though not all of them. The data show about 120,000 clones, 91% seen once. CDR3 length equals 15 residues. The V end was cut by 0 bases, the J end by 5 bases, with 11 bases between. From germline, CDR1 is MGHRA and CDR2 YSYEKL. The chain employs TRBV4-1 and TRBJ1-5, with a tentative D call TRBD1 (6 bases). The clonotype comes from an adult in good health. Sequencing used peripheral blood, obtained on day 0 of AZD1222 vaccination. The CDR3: CASSQDRRGHQPQHF. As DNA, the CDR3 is TGCGCCAGCAGCCAAGATCGCAGGGGCCATCAGCCCCAGCATTTT.